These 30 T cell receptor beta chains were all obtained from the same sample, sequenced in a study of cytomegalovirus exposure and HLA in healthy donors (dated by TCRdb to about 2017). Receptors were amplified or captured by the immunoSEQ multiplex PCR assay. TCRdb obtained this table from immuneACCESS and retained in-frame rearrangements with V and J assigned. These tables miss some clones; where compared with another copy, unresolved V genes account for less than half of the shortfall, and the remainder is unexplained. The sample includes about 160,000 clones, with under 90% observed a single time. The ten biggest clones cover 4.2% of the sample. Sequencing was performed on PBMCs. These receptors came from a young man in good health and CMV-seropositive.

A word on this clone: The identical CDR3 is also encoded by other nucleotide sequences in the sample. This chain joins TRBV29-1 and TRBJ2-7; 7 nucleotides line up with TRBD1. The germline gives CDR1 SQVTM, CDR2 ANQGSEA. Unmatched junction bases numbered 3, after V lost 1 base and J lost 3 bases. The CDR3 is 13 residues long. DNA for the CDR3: TGCAGCGTTGAAGTAGCAGGGGGCTACGAGCAGTACTTC. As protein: CSVEVAGGYEQYF.

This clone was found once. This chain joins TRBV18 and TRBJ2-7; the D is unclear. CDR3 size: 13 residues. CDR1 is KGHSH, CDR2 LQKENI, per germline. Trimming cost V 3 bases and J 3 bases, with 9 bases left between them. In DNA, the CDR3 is TGTGCCAGCTCACCCGCGGAGAGCTACGAGCAGTACTTC. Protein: CASSPAESYEQYF.

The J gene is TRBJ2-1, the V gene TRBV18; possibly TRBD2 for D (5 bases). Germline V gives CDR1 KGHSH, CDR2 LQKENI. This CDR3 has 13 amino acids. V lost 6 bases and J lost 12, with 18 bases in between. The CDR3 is CASSVDEGGGQFF. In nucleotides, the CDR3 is TGTGCCAGCTCCGTCGACGAGGGTGGAGGGCAGTTCTTC.

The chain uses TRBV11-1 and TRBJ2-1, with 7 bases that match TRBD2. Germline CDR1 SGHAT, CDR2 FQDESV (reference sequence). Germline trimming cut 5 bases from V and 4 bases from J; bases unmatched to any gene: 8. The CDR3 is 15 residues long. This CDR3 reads CASSLGTITYNEQFF. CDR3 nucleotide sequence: TGTGCCAGCAGCCTAGGGACTATTACTTACAATGAGCAGTTCTTC.

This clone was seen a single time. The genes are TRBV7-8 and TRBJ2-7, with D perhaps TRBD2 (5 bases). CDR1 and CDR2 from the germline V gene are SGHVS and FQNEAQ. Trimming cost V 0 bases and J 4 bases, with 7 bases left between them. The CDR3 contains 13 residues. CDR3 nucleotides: TGTGCCAGCAGCTTAGCACGAGGGTACGAGCAGTACTTC. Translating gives CASSLARGYEQYF. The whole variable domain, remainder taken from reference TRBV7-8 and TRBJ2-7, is GAGVSQSPRYKVAKRGQDVALRCDPISGHVSLFWYQQALGQGPEFLTYFQNEAQLDKSGLPSDRFFAERPEGSVSTLKIQRTQQEDSAVYLCASSLARGYEQYFGPGTRLTVT.

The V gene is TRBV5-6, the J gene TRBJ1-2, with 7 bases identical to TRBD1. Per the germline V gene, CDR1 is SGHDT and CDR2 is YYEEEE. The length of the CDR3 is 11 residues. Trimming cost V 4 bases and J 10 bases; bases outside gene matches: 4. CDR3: CASSRGQIYTF. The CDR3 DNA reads TGTGCCAGCAGCCGGGGACAGATCTACACCTTC.

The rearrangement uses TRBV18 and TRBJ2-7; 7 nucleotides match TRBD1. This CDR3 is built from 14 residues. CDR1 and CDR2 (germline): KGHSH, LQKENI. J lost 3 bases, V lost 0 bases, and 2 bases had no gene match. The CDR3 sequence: CASSPPTGDYEQYF. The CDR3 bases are TGTGCCAGCTCACCACCAACAGGGGACTACGAGCAGTACTTC. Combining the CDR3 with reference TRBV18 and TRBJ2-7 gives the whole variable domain NAGVMQNPRHLVRRRGQEARLRCSPMKGHSHVYWYRQLPEEGLKFMVYLQKENIIDESGMPKERFSAEFPKEGPSILRIQQVVRGDSAAYFCASSPPTGDYEQYFGPGTRLTVT.

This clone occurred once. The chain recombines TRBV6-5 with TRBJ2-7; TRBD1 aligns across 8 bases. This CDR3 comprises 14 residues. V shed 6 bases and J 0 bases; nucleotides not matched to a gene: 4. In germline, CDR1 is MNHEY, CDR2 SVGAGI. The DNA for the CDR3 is TGTGCCAGCAGCACAGGGACAGGCTCCTACGAGCAGTACTTC. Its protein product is CASSTGTGSYEQYF.

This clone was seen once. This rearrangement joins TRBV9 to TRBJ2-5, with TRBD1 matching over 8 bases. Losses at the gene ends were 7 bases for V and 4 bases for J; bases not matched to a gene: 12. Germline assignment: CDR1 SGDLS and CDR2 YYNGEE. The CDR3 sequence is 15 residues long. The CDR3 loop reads CASSSPARGRETQYF. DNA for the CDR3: TGTGCCAGCTCGTCCCCCGCCAGGGGGCGAGAGACCCAGTACTTC.

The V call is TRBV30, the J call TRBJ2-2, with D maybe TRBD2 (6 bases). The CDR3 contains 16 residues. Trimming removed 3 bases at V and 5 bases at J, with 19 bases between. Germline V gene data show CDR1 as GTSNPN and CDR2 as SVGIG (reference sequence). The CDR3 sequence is CAWRVPGLVYTGELFF. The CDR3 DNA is TGTGCCTGGAGAGTCCCGGGACTCGTTTATACCGGGGAGCTGTTTTTT.

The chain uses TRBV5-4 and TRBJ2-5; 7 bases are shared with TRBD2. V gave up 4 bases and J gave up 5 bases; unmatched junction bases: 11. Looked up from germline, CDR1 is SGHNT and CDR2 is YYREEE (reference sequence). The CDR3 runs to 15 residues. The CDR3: CASSAGGAGEETQYF. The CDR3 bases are TGTGCCAGCAGCGCCGGAGGGGCGGGAGAGGAGACCCAGTACTTC.

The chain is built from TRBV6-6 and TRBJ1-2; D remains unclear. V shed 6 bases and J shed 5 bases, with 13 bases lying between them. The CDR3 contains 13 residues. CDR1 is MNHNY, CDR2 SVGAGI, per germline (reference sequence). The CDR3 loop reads CASSETTGYGYTF. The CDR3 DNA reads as TGTGCCAGCAGCGAGACGACTGGGTATGGCTACACCTTC.

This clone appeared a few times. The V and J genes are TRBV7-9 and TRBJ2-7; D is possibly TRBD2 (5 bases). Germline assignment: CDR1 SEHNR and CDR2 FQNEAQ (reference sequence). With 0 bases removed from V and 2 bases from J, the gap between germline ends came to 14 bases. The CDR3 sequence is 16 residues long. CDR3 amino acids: CASSLAHRDAAYEQYF. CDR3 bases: TGTGCCAGCAGCTTAGCGCATCGGGATGCGGCCTACGAGCAGTACTTC. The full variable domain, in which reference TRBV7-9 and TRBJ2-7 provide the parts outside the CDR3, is DTGVSQNPRHKITKRGQNVTFRCDPISEHNRLYWYRQTLGQGPEFLTYFQNEAQLEKSRLLSDRFSAERPKGSFSTLEIQRTEQGDSAMYLCASSLAHRDAAYEQYFGPGTRLTVT.

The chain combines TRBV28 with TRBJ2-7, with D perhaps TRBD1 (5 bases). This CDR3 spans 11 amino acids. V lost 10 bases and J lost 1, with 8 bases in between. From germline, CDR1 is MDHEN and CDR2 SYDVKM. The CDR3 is CATQGSYEQYF. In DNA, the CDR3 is TGTGCCACCCAGGGTTCCTACGAGCAGTACTTC.

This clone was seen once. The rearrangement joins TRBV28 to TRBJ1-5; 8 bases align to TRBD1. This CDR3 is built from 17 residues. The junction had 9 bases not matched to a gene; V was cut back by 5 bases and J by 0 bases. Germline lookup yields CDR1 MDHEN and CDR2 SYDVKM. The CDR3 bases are TGTGCCAGCAGTGGACCGGGACAGGCTATTAGCAATCAGCCCCAGCATTTT. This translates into CASSGPGQAISNQPQHF.

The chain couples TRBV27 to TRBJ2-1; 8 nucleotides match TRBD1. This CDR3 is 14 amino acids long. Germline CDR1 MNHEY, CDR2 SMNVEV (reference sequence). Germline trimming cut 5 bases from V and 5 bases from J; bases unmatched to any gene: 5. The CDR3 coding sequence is TGTGCCAGCAGTACCCGACAGGGGAACAATGAGCAGTTCTTC. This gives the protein CASSTRQGNNEQFF.

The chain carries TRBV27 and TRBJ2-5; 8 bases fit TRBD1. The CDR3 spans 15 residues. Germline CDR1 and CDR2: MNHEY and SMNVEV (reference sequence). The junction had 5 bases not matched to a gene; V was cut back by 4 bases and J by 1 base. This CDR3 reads CASSYDRGIQETQYF. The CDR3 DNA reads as TGTGCCAGCAGTTACGACAGGGGAATCCAAGAGACCCAGTACTTC.

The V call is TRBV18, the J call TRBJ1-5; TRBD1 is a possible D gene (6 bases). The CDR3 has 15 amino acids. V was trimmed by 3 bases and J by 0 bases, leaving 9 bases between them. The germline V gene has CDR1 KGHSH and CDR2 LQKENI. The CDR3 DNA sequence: TGTGCCAGCTCACCTGGGGACATTAGCAATCAGCCCCAGCATTTT. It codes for CASSPGDISNQPQHF.

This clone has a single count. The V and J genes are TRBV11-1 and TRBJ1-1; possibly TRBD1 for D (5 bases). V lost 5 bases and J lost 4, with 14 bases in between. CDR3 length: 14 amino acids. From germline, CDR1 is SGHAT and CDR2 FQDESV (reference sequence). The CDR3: CASSLGLRGTEAFF. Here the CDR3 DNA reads TGTGCCAGCAGCCTGGGACTGAGGGGCACTGAAGCTTTCTTT.

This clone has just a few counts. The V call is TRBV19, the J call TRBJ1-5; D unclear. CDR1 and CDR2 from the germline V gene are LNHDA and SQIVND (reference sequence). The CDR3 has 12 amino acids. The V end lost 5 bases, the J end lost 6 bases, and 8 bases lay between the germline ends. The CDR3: CASSAHGQPQHF. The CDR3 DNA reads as TGTGCCAGTAGTGCGCACGGTCAGCCCCAGCATTTT.

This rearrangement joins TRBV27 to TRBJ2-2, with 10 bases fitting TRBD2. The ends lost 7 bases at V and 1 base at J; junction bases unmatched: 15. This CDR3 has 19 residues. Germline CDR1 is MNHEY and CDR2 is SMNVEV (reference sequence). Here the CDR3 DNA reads TGTGCCAGCACTTCCCTAGCGGGAGTTGGCAATTTGAACACCGGGGAGCTGTTTTTT. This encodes CASTSLAGVGNLNTGELFF.

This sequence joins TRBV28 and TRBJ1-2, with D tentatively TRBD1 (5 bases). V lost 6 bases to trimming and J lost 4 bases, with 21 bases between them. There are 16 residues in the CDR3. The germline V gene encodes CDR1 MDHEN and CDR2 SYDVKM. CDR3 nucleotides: TGTGCCAGCAGCCCTCCCGGAGGGACCCTGGGCTATGGCTACACCTTC. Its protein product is CASSPPGGTLGYGYTF.

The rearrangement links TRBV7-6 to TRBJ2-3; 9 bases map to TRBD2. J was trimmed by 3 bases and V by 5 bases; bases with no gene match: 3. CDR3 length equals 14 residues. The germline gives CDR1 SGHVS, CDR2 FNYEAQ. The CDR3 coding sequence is TGTGCCAGCAGCCATAGCGGGAGAACAGATACGCAGTATTTT. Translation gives CASSHSGRTDTQYF.

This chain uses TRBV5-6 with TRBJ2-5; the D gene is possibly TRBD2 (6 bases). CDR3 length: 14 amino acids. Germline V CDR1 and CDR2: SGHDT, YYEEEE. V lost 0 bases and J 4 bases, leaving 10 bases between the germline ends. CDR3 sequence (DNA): TGTGCCAGCAGCTTGGCGGGAGTGGGAGAGACCCAGTACTTC. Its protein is CASSLAGVGETQYF.

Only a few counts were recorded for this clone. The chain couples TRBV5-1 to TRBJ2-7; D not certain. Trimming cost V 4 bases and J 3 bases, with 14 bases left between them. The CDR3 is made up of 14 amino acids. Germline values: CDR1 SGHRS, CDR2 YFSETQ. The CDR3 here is CASSVTGSNYEQYF. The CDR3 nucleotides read TGCGCCAGCAGCGTTACGGGTAGCAACTACGAGCAGTACTTC.

The CDR3 nucleotides read TGTGCCAGCAGCGTTGACCTTCGGACACCCCGAGAGCAGTACTTC. Protein: CASSVDLRTPREQYF. This rearrangement joins TRBV9 to TRBJ2-7; tentative D call: TRBD1 (5 bases). Germline lookup yields CDR1 SGDLS and CDR2 YYNGEE. The CDR3 is 15 amino acids. The V and J ends lost 2 bases and 7 bases respectively, with 19 bases between them.

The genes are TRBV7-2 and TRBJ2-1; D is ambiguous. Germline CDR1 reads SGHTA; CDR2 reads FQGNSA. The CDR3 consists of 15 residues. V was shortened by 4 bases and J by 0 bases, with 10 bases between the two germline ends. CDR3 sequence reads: CASSSTVSSYNEQFF. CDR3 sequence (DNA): TGTGCCAGCAGCTCGACTGTGAGCTCCTACAATGAGCAGTTCTTC. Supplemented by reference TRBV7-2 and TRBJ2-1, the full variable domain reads GAGVSQSPSNKVTEKGKDVELRCDPISGHTALYWYRQSLGQGLEFLIYFQGNSAPDKSGLPSDRFSAERTGGSVSTLTIQRTQQEDSAVYLCASSSTVSSYNEQFFGPGTRLTVL.

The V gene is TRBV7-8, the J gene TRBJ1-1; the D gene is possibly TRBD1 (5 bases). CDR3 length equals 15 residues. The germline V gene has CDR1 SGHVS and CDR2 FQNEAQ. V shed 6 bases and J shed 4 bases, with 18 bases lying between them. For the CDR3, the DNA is TGTGCCAGCAGGGGACGGACTAATAGGGCCACTGAAGCTTTCTTT. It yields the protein CASRGRTNRATEAFF.

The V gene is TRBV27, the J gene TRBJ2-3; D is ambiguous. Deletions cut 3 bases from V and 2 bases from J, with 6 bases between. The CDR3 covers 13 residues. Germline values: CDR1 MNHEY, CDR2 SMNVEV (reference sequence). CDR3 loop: CASSLRFTDTQYF. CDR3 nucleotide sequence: TGTGCCAGCAGTTTGAGGTTCACAGATACGCAGTATTTT.

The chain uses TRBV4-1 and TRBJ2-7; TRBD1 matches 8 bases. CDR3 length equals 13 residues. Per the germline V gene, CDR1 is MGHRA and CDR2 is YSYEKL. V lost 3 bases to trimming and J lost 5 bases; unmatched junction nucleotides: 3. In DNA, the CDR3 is TGCGCCAGCAGCCATAGGACAGGGAACGAGCAGTACTTC. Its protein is CASSHRTGNEQYF.